Described below is a single T cell receptor beta chain sequence and its context. What it binds is unknown. The data belong to a study of Ad26.COV2.S vaccination and SARS-CoV-2 variants. Study summary: It was the COV1001 Ad26.COV2.S trial arm that included the donor. General observations from the study: Non-spike TCR breadth showed similarity between vaccine and placebo recipients.

This sample's treatment: approximately 18 received Ad26.COV2.S at low or high dose, single or two shots; 5 received placebo; per-sample allocation not given. Specimen acquisition occurred on day 63 following the initial vaccine or placebo injection. V was trimmed by 3 bases and J by 2 bases, leaving 8 bases between them. This CDR3 comprises 13 residues. Germline CDR1 and CDR2: MNHEY and SMNVEV (reference sequence). Sequencing was performed with immunoSEQ multiplex PCR; in TCRdb, only in-frame clones are kept and a portion is missing. The sample lists about 410,000 clones, around nine tenths occurring once.

This receptor was obtained from a person aged 18-60 years who received the Ad26.COV2.S COVID-19 vaccine or a placebo. This chain joins TRBV27 and TRBJ2-7, with D uncertain. The source was peripheral blood, collected in a trial of Ad26.COV2.S vaccine versus placebo. DNA of the CDR3: TGTGCCAGCAGTTTCGCCGGACCCTACGAGCAGTACTTC. This encodes CASSFAGPYEQYF.